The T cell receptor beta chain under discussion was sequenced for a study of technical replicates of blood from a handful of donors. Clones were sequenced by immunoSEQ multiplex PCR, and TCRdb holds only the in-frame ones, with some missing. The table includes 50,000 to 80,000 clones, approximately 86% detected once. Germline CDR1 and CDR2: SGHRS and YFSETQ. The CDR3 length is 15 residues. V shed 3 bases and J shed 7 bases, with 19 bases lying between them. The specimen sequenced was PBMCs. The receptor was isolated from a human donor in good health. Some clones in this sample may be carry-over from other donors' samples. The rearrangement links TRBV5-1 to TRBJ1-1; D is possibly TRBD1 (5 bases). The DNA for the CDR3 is TGCGCCAGCAGCTGGGGGGTCGGGGGGAAAGGTGAAGCTTTCTTT. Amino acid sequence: CASSWGVGGKGEAFF.